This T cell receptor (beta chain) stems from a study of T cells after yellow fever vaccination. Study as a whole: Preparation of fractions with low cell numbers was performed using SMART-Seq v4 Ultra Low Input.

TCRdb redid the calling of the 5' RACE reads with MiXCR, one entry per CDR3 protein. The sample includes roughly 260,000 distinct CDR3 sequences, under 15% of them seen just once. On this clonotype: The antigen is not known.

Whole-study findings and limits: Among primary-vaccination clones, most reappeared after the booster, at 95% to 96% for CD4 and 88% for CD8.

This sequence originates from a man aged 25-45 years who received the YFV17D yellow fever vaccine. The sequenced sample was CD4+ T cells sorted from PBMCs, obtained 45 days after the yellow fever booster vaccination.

CDR3 DNA sequence: TGTGCCAGCAGTGAGTCGGGACAGCTCAGCACAGATACGCAGTATTTT. Translated, it gives CASSESGQLSTDTQYF. This chain links TRBV2 with TRBJ2-3; TRBD1 matches 7 bases. The germline V gene encodes CDR1 SNHLY and CDR2 FYNNEI. V shed 3 bases, J shed 0 bases, and the junction held 6 bases outside the gene matches. This CDR3 is built from 16 residues.